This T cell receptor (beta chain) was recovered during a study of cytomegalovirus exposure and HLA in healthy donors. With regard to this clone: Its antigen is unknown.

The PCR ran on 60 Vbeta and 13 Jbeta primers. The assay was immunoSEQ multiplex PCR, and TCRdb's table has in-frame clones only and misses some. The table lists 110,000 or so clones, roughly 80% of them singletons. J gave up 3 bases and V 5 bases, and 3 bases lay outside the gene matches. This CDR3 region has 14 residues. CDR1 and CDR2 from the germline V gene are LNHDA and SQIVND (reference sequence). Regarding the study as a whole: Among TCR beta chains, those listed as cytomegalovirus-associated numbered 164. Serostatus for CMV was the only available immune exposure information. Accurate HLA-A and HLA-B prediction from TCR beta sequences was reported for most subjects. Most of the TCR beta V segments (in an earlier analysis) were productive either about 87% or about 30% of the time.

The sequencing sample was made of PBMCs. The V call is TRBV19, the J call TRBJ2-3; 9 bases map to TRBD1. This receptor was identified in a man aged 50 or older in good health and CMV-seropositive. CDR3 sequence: CASSGDRVTDTQYF. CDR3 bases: TGTGCCAGTAGTGGGGACAGGGTGACAGATACGCAGTATTTT.